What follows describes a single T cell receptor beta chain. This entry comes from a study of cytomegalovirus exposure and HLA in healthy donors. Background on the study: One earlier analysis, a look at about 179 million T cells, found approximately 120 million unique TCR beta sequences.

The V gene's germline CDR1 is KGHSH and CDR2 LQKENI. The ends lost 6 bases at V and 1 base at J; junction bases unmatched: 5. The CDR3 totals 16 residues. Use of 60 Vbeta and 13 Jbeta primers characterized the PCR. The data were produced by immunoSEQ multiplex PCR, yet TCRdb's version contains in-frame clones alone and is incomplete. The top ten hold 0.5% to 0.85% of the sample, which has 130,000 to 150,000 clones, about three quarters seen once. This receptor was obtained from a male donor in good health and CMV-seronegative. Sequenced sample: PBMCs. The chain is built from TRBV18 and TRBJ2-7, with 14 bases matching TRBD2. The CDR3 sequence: CASSPGLAGVSYEQYF. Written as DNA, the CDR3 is TGTGCCAGCTCTCCGGGACTAGCGGGAGTGTCCTACGAGCAGTACTTC. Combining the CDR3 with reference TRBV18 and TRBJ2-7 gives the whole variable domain NAGVMQNPRHLVRRRGQEARLRCSPMKGHSHVYWYRQLPEEGLKFMVYLQKENIIDESGMPKERFSAEFPKEGPSILRIQQVVRGDSAAYFCASSPGLAGVSYEQYFGPGTRLTVT.